This T cell receptor beta chain appears in the sequencing data of a study of human T cells and chemical hapten exposure. TCRdb fed the RACE reads into MiXCR, producing one record per CDR3 protein. There are fewer than 300,000 distinct CDR3 sequences in the sample; more than 6.5% occur only once, and 2% to 2.5% lies in the top ten. Deletions cut 2 bases from V and 5 bases from J, with 7 bases between. The CDR3 loop spans 14 amino acids. Indicated time point: pre-sensitization, week 0. The treatment: therapeutic diphenylcyclopropenone sensitization with weekly scalp DPC. The TCR originated in a woman in her 40s with alopecia areata. Some clones in this sample may be carry-over from other donors' samples. The V call is TRBV12-3 or TRBV12-4, the J call TRBJ1-6; D possibly corresponds to TRBD1 (5 bases). The sample was whole blood, taken in connection with sensitization to the hapten diphenylcyclopropenone (DPC). CDR3 sequence: CASSLQGHNSPLHF. CDR3 bases: TGTGCCAGCAGTTTACAGGGCCATAATTCACCCCTCCACTTT.